The sequence of this T cell receptor (beta chain) was determined in a study of blood T cells in healthy people across ages. Through a sample-barcoded 5' primer and a J-beta primer mix, a second PCR was run for about 7 to 12 cycles. TCRdb reprocessed the 5' RACE reads via MiXCR and lists one record per CDR3 protein. The sample includes 600,000 to 800,000 distinct CDR3 sequences, around a fifth seen only once; the top ten take more than 3%. The V and J ends lost 8 bases and 7 bases, in that order; junction bases with no gene match: 1. CDR3 length: 11 amino acids. Germline lookup yields CDR1 LGHDT and CDR2 YNNKEL (reference sequence).

Material: blood. The source is a man in his sixties or seventies in good health. The chain recombines TRBV3-1 with TRBJ2-2, with 7 bases that match TRBD2. The CDR3 sequence is CASGRVGELFF. Here the CDR3 DNA reads TGTGCCAGCGGGAGGGTCGGGGAGCTGTTTTTT.